Each of the 19 T cell receptor beta chains below was sequenced from the same sample in a study of blood T cell repertoires in COVID-19. Assay: immunoSEQ multiplex PCR; the TCRdb copy retains only in-frame clones and omits some. The sample has approximately 490,000 clones, about nine tenths seen once; the top ten hold under 9.5%. Sequencing was done on a sample of PBMCs or T cells enriched from blood (not recorded which). These receptors were taken from an older woman who had recovered from COVID-19.

The chain employs TRBV5-1 and TRBJ2-7; D remains ambiguous. The ends were cut back, 4 bases at V and 3 bases at J, with 11 bases in the middle. The CDR3 has 13 amino acids. Germline CDR1 is SGHRS and CDR2 is YFSETQ. The CDR3 loop is CASSVRRGYEQYF. The CDR3 DNA reads TGCGCCAGCAGCGTCCGCAGAGGCTACGAGCAGTACTTC. Based on the CDR3 plus reference TRBV5-1 and TRBJ2-7, the full variable domain is KAGVTQTPRYLIKTRGQQVTLSCSPISGHRSVSWYQQTPGQGLQFLFEYFSETQRNKGNFPGRFSGRQFSNSRSEMNVSTLELGDSALYLCASSVRRGYEQYFGPGTRLTVT.

V is TRBV10-3 and J is TRBJ2-1; 16 bases align to TRBD2. This CDR3 is 17 amino acids long. The germline V gene encodes CDR1 ENHRY and CDR2 SYGVKD. V dropped 6 bases and J dropped 8; count of bases not matched to a gene: 10. The CDR3 sequence is CAISPRGLAGGTYEQFF. The CDR3 nucleotides read TGTGCCATCAGCCCCAGGGGACTAGCGGGGGGGACCTATGAGCAGTTCTTC.

V is TRBV5-1 and J is TRBJ1-2; D not resolved. Germline V gene lookup returns CDR1 SGHRS and CDR2 YFSETQ. V dropped 7 bases and J dropped 1 base, with 5 bases sitting between them. The CDR3 covers 11 residues. CDR3 region: CASGLNYGYTF. The CDR3 region has the DNA TGCGCCAGCGGACTTAACTATGGCTACACCTTC. Complete variable domain (other parts from reference TRBV5-1 and TRBJ1-2): KAGVTQTPRYLIKTRGQQVTLSCSPISGHRSVSWYQQTPGQGLQFLFEYFSETQRNKGNFPGRFSGRQFSNSRSEMNVSTLELGDSALYLCASGLNYGYTFGSGTRLTVV.

The rearrangement uses TRBV5-1 and TRBJ1-1; 10 nucleotides align to TRBD1. The CDR3 runs 15 residues. Germline lookup yields CDR1 SGHRS and CDR2 YFSETQ. Unmatched junction bases numbered 4, after V lost 4 bases and J lost 1 base. CDR3 bases: TGCGCCAGCAGCACTCGACAGGGGGCGAACACTGAAGCTTTCTTT. Its protein product is CASSTRQGANTEAFF.

The rearrangement joins TRBV11-2 to TRBJ1-3; 7 bases fit TRBD1. V was pared by 5 bases and J by 1 base, with 5 bases of the junction left unmatched. This CDR3 has 15 residues. Germline V CDR1 and CDR2: SGHAT, FQNNGV. CDR3 loop: CASSPIRGSGNTIYF. DNA for the CDR3: TGTGCCAGCAGCCCCATCAGGGGGTCTGGAAACACCATATATTTT.

The chain links TRBV23-1 to TRBJ2-7; no definite D call. TRBV23-1 is flagged as an ORF with uncertain function. V lost 4 bases and J 1 base, leaving 11 bases between the germline ends. The CDR3 length is 14 residues. CDR3 in amino acids: CASSRRQQSYEQYV. As DNA, the CDR3 is TGCGCCAGCAGTCGCAGGCAGCAATCCTACGAGCAGTACGTC.

CDR3 nucleotide sequence: TGTGCCAGCAGCTTAGGGACAGGGGGCTCCTACGAGCAGTACTTC. It encodes CASSLGTGGSYEQYF. This chain connects TRBV7-6 to TRBJ2-7, with 10 bases matching TRBD1. Trimming took 1 base from V and 0 from J; bases not matched to a gene: 0. This CDR3 comprises 15 residues. Germline V gives CDR1 SGHVS, CDR2 FNYEAQ. Based on the CDR3 plus reference TRBV7-6 and TRBJ2-7, the full variable domain is GAGVSQSPRYKVTKRGQDVALRCDPISGHVSLYWYRQALGQGPEFLTYFNYEAQQDKSGLPNDRFSAERPEGSISTLTIQRTEQRDSAMYRCASSLGTGGSYEQYFGPGTRLTVT.

V and J are TRBV6-5 and TRBJ2-5, with D possibly matching TRBD2 (6 bases). This CDR3 has 15 residues. Trimming shortened V by 10 bases and J by 2 bases, and 20 bases separated the two germline ends. Germline CDR1 is MNHEY and CDR2 is SVGAGI. The CDR3 nucleotides read TGTGCCACTTCTGCCTATAGCGGTTTTCAAGAGACCCAGTACTTC. It codes for CATSAYSGFQETQYF.

The chain couples TRBV6-5 to TRBJ1-1; 9 bases agree with TRBD1. The CDR3 consists of 15 residues. With V trimmed by 2 bases and J by 5 bases, 6 bases remained unmatched. The germline CDR1 and CDR2 sequences are MNHEY and SVGAGI. The CDR3 protein is CASSYPGTGRTEAFF. The CDR3, as DNA: TGTGCCAGCAGTTACCCGGGGACAGGGAGGACTGAAGCTTTCTTT.

This clone appeared once. The gene calls are TRBV2 and TRBJ2-1, with D tentatively TRBD2 (6 bases). Trimming cost V 9 bases and J 5 bases, with 14 bases left between them. Germline V gene sequence: CDR1 SNHLY, CDR2 FYNNEI. This CDR3 is built from 13 residues. DNA of the CDR3: TGTGCCAGACGAGCTAGCGCCGACAATGAGCAGTTCTTC. Protein: CARRASADNEQFF.

The CDR3 nucleotides are TGTGCCAGACTAGCGGGGGGCTCAACCTACGTC. Translation: CARLAGGSTYV. The genes are TRBV13 and TRBJ2-7; TRBD2 agrees at 12 bases. This CDR3 is 11 amino acids long. The V gene's germline CDR1 is PRHDT and CDR2 FYEKMQ (reference sequence). V gave up 9 bases and J gave up 13 bases; unmatched junction bases: 7.

The chain uses TRBV21-1 and TRBJ2-7; the table's D call TRBD1 went unverified against the DNA. TRBV21-1 corresponds to a pseudogene. The CDR3 extends over 15 amino acids. The CDR3, as DNA: TGTGCCAGCAGCAAACTGGGGGACAAAGCCTACGAGCAGTACGTC. Protein: CASSKLGDKAYEQYV.

A single count supports this clone. The CDR3 bases are TGTGCCAGCAGCTTAGGGACAGGGTACGAGCAGTACGTC. It codes for CASSLGTGYEQYV. The J gene is TRBJ2-7, the V gene TRBV7-2, with 8 bases lining up with TRBD1. The CDR3 covers 13 residues. The V gene's germline CDR1 is SGHTA and CDR2 FQGNSA. V trimming: 1 base; J trimming: 4 bases; junction bases outside the gene matches: 0.

The V and J genes are TRBV7-2 and TRBJ1-1; tentatively, D is TRBD1 (5 bases). Germline CDR1 and CDR2: SGHTA and FQGNSA. CDR3 size: 15 residues. Trimming removed 1 base from V and 2 bases from J, with 11 bases in between. The CDR3 nucleotides read TGTGCCAGCAGCTTAGTAGAGGGACTTAACACTGAAGCTTTCTTT. This encodes CASSLVEGLNTEAFF.

The chain has TRBV18 and TRBJ1-1; D unresolved. The CDR3 is 12 residues long. V was cut by 3 bases and J by 7 bases, with 9 bases left in between. Germline V CDR1 and CDR2: KGHSH, LQKENI. The DNA for the CDR3 is TGTGCCAGCTCACCGGCCGGGGATGAAGCTTTCTTT. This codes for CASSPAGDEAFF.

The chain combines TRBV9 with TRBJ2-1; D might be TRBD2 (5 bases). The germline V gene encodes CDR1 SGDLS and CDR2 YYNGEE. Trimming removed 0 bases at V and 1 base at J, with 8 bases between. CDR3 length equals 15 residues. CDR3 sequence reads: CASSVVSASYNEQFF. In DNA form, the CDR3 reads TGTGCCAGCAGCGTAGTTAGCGCGTCCTACAATGAGCAGTTCTTC. Together with reference TRBV9 and TRBJ2-1, the CDR3 gives the full variable domain: DSGVTQTPKHLITATGQRVTLRCSPRSGDLSVYWYQQSLDQGLQFLIQYYNGEERAKGNILERFSAQQFPDLHSELNLSSLELGDSALYFCASSVVSASYNEQFFGPGTRLTVL.

The rearrangement links TRBV30 to TRBJ2-3; tentatively, D is TRBD2 (5 bases). Germline V lookup: CDR1 GTSNPN, CDR2 SVGIG (reference sequence). The V gene lost 4 bases and the J gene lost 0 bases, with 11 bases spanning the gap. The length of the CDR3 is 14 residues. CDR3 in DNA: TGTGCCTGGACCAGCGGCATAAGCACAGATACGCAGTATTTT. This translates into CAWTSGISTDTQYF. Full variable domain (outside the CDR3, taken from reference TRBV30 and TRBJ2-3): SQTIHQWPATLVQPVGSPLSLECTVEGTSNPNLYWYRQAAGRGLQLLFYSVGIGQISSEVPQNLSASRPQDRQFILSSKKLLLSDSGFYLCAWTSGISTDTQYFGPGTRLTVL.

The chain links TRBV9 to TRBJ1-1; 8 bases agree with TRBD1. Per the germline V gene, CDR1 is SGDLS and CDR2 is YYNGEE. The CDR3 length is 17 residues. V was pared by 0 bases and J by 3 bases, with 10 bases of the junction left unmatched. In DNA, the CDR3 is TGTGCCAGCAGCGTAGCCCCCCAGGGGGCTGGATACACTGAAGCTTTCTTT. Amino acid sequence: CASSVAPQGAGYTEAFF.

The genes are TRBV7-6 and TRBJ1-3, with 8 bases fitting TRBD1. After removal of 4 bases from V and 0 bases from J, the junction contained 14 bases not matched to a gene. CDR1 and CDR2 (germline): SGHVS, FNYEAQ. There are 19 residues in the CDR3. CDR3 amino acids: CASSSSDGTGEYSGNTIYF. CDR3 in DNA: TGTGCCAGCAGCTCCTCGGACGGGACAGGAGAGTACTCTGGAAACACCATATATTTT.